This TCR beta chain was sequenced in a study of radiotherapy plus CTLA-4 blockade in lung cancer. Background on the study: Under 20% of patients responded objectively, and approximately 31% achieved disease control. Notes on the study in general: Blood-borne expansion of tumor-derived TCR clones followed radiotherapy plus ipilimumab.

The method was immunoSEQ multiplex PCR; TCRdb's version includes in-frame clones alone and lacks a portion of them. This table holds approximately 49,000 clones, around 83% found once. This clone was observed once. Its antigen remains unidentified. The trim removed 1 base at V and 6 bases at J, leaving 3 bases unmatched. This CDR3 spans 14 amino acids. Germline CDR1 SGHTA, CDR2 FQGNSA. Material: peripheral blood, obtained from a patient treated with radiotherapy plus ipilimumab. This sequence was found in a human donor with non-small cell lung cancer whose response to radiotherapy plus ipilimumab could not be evaluated. This chain uses TRBV7-2 with TRBJ2-7; 10 bases line up with TRBD1. The CDR3 nucleotides are TGTGCCAGCAGCTTAGTGGGACAGGGGTCCGAGCAGTACTTC. Amino acids: CASSLVGQGSEQYF.